This TCR beta chain was sequenced during a study of CD8+ T cells in alopecia areata. About the study: Those patients who were treated received oral tofacitinib, which was given at 5 to 10 mg twice daily for moderate-to-severe alopecia areata. Tofacitinib therapy lasting 6 to 18 months was followed by 6 months off drug.

The investigators collected lesional scalp punch biopsies and peripheral blood from alopecia areata patients. cDNA serving as the sequencing template came from extracted, reverse transcribed RNA. TCRdb's table, derived via immunoSEQ multiplex PCR, lists solely in-frame clones and lacks some. The data show some 150,000 clones, with less than 80% seen just once and 11% held by the top ten. Comments on this clone: The target antigen is unknown.

Notes on the study in general: Especially in alopecia totalis/universalis, lesional scalp showed greater clonality than normal scalp did.

The V and J ends lost 0 bases and 7 bases respectively, with 12 bases between them. The CDR3 sequence is 13 residues long. Per the germline V gene, CDR1 is SQVTM and CDR2 is ANQGSEA. Here the sequenced sample was CD8+ T cells sorted from blood, taken at week 0. V and J are TRBV29-1 and TRBJ1-2, with D perhaps TRBD1 (5 bases). The receptor was isolated from a human donor with alopecia areata. CDR3 protein: CSVEDRAPGGYTF. CDR3 nucleotides: TGCAGCGTTGAAGACAGGGCCCCTGGTGGCTACACCTTC. Full variable domain (missing parts from reference TRBV29-1 and TRBJ1-2): SAVISQKPSRDICQRGTSLTIQCQVDSQVTMMFWYRQQPGQSLTLIATANQGSEATYESGFVIDKFPISRPNLTFSTLTVSNMSPEDSSIYLCSVEDRAPGGYTFGSGTRLTVV.